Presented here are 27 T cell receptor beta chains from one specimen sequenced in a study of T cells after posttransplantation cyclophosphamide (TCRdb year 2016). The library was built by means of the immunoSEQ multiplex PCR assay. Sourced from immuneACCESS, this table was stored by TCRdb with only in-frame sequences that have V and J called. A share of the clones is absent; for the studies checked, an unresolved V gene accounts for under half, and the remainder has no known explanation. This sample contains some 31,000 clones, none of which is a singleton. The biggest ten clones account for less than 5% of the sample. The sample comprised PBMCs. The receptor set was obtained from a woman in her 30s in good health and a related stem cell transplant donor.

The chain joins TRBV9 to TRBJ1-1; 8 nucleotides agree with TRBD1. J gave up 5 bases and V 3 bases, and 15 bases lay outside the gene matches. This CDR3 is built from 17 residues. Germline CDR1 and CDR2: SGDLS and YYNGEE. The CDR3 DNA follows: TGTGCCAGCAGCGACAACCGGGACAGGAGGCGAGGGACTGAAGCTTTCTTT. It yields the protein CASSDNRDRRRGTEAFF.

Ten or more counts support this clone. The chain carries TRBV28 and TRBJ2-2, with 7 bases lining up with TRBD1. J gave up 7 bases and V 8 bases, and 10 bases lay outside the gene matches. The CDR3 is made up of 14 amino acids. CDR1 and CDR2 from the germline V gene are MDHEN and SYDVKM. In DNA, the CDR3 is TGTGCCAGCTGGGCCAGGGGGTCGGGCGGGGAGCTGTTTTTT. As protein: CASWARGSGGELFF.

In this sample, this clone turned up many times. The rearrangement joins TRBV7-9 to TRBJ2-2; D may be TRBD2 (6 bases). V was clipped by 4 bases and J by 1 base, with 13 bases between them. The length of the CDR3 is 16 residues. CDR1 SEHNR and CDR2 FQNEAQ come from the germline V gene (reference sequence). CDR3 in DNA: TGTGCCAGCAGCTCCTTAGGCGGGGTGAACACCGGGGAGCTGTTTTTT. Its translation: CASSSLGGVNTGELFF. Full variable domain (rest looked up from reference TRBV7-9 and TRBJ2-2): DTGVSQNPRHKITKRGQNVTFRCDPISEHNRLYWYRQTLGQGPEFLTYFQNEAQLEKSRLLSDRFSAERPKGSFSTLEIQRTEQGDSAMYLCASSSLGGVNTGELFFGEGSRLTVL.

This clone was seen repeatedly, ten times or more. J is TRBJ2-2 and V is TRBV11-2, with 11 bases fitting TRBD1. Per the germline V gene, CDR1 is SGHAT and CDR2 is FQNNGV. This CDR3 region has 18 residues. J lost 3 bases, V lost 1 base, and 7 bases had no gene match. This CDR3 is CASSLALRTGGYTGELFF. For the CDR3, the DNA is TGTGCCAGCAGCTTAGCACTCAGGACAGGGGGCTACACCGGGGAGCTGTTTTTT.

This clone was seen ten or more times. The CDR3: CASSRTSLRTGKATEAFF. The CDR3 DNA is TGTGCCAGCAGTCGCACATCTTTAAGGACAGGGAAGGCGACTGAAGCTTTCTTT. The V gene is TRBV25-1, the J gene TRBJ1-1; 8 bases are a match to TRBD1. The CDR3 totals 18 residues. With V trimmed by 5 bases and J by 5 bases, 19 bases remained unmatched. In germline, CDR1 is MGHDK, CDR2 SYGVNS.

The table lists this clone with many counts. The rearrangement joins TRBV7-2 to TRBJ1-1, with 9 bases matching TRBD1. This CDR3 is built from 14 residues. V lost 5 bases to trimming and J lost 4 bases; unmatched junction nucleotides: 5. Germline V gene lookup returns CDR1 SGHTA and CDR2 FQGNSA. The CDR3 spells CASSPTGGITEAFF. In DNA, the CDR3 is TGTGCCAGCAGCCCGACAGGGGGTATCACTGAAGCTTTCTTT.

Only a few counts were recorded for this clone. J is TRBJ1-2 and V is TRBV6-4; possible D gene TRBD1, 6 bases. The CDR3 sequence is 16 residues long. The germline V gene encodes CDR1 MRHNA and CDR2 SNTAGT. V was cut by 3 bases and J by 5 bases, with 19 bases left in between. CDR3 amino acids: CASSDSGWTDVYGYTF. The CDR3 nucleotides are TGTGCCAGCAGTGATTCAGGTTGGACAGACGTATATGGCTACACCTTC.

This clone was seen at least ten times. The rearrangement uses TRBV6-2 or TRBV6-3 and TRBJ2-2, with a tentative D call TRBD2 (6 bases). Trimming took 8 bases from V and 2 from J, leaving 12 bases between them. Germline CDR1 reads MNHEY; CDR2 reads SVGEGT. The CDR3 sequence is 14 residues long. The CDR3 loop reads CASSRGINTGELFF. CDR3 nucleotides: TGTGCCAGCTCTCGGGGGATTAACACCGGGGAGCTGTTTTTT.

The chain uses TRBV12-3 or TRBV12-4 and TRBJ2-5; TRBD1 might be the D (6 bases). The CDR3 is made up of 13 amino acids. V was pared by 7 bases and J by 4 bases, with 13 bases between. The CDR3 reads CASTKTGLETQYF. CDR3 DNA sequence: TGTGCCAGCACCAAAACAGGGTTAGAGACCCAGTACTTC.

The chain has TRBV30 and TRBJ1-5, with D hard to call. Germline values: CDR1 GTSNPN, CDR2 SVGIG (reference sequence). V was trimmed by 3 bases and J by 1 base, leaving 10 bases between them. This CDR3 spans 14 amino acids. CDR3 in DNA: TGTGCCTGGAGCCGTAGGCGGAGCAATCAGCCCCAGCATTTT. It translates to CAWSRRRSNQPQHF.

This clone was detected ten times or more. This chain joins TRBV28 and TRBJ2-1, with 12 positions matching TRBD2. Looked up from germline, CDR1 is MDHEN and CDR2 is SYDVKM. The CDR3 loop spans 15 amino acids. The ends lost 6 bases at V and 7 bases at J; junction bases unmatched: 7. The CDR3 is CASSLAGGPVNEQFF. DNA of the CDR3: TGTGCCAGCAGCCTAGCGGGGGGGCCGGTGAATGAGCAGTTCTTC.

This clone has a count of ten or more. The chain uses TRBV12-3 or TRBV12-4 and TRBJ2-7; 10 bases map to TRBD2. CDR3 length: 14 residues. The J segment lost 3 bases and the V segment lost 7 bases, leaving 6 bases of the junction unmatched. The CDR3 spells CASTLSGGIYEQYF. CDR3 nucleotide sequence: TGTGCCAGCACCCTTAGCGGGGGGATCTACGAGCAGTACTTC.

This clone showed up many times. CDR3 coding DNA: TGTGCCAGCAGCCAAGGGACAGAGCAGTTCTTC. Protein product: CASSQGTEQFF. The V gene is TRBV6-2 or TRBV6-3, the J gene TRBJ2-1; tentatively, D is TRBD1 (6 bases). This CDR3 spans 11 amino acids. Germline V gives CDR1 MNHEY, CDR2 SVGEGT. Trimming stripped 6 bases from V and 10 bases from J, with 10 bases between.

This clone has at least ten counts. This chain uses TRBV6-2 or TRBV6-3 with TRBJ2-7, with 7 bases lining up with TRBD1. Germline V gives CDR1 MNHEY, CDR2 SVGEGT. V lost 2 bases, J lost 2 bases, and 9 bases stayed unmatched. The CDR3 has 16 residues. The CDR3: CASSYRRTGVPYEQYF. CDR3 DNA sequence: TGTGCCAGCAGTTACCGCCGGACAGGCGTTCCCTACGAGCAGTACTTC.

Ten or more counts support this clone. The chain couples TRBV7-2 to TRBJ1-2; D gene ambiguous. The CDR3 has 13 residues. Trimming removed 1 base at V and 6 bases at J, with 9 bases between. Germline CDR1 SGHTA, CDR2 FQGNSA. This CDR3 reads CASSLGQRDGYTF. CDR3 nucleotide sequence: TGTGCCAGCAGCTTAGGCCAGCGCGATGGCTACACCTTC.

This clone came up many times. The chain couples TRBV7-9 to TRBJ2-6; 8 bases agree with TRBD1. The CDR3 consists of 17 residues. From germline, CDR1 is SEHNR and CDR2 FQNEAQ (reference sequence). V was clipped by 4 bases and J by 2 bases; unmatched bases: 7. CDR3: CASSSGQGKTGANVLTF. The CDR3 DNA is TGTGCCAGCAGCTCCGGACAGGGAAAAACTGGGGCCAACGTCCTGACTTTC. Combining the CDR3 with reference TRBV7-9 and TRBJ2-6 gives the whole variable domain DTGVSQNPRHKITKRGQNVTFRCDPISEHNRLYWYRQTLGQGPEFLTYFQNEAQLEKSRLLSDRFSAERPKGSFSTLEIQRTEQGDSAMYLCASSSGQGKTGANVLTFGAGSRLTVL.

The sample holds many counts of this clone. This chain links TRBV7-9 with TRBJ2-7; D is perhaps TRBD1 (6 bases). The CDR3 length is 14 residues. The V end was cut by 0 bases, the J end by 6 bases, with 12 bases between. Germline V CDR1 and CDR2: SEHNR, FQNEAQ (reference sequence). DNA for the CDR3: TGTGCCAGCAGCTTAGCGCTAAGAGGGGGCGAGCAGTACTTC. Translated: CASSLALRGGEQYF.

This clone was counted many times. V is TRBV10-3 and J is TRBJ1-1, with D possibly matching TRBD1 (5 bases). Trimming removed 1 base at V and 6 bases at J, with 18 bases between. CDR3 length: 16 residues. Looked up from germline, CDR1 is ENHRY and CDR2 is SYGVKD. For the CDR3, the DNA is TGTGCCATCAGTGAGTGGAAACCGACAGTGACCTCTGAAGCTTTCTTT. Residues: CAISEWKPTVTSEAFF.

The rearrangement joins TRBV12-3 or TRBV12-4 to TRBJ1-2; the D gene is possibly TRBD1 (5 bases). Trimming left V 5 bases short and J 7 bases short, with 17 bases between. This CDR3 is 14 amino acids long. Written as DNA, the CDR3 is TGTGCCAGCAGTCCCCCCCCGGGGGTGGCTGGCTACACCTTC. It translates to CASSPPPGVAGYTF.

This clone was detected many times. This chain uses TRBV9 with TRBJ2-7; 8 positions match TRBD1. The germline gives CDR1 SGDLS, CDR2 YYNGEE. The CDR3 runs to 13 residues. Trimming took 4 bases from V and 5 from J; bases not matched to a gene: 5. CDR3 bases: TGTGCCAGCAGCCTAGGACAGGGCGACGAGCAGTACTTC. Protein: CASSLGQGDEQYF.

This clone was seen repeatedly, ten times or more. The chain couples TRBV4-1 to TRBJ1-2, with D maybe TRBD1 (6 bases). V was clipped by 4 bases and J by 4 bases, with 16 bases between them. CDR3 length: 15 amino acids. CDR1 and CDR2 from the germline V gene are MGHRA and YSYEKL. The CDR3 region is CASSPDGEGGYGYTF. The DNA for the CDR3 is TGCGCCAGCAGCCCGGATGGAGAAGGGGGCTATGGCTACACCTTC.

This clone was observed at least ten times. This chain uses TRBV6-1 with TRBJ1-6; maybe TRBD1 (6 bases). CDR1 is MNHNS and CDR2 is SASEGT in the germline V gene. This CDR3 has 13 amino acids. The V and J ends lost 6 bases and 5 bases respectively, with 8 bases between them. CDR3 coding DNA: TGTGCCAGCAGCCAGGGGAATAATTCACCCCTCCACTTT. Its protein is CASSQGNNSPLHF.

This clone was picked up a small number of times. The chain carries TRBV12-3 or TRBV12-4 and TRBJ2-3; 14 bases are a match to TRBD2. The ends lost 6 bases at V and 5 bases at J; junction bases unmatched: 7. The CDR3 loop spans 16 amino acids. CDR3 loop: CASRKTGLAGVDTQYF. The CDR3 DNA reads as TGTGCCAGCAGGAAAACGGGACTAGCGGGGGTAGATACGCAGTATTTT.

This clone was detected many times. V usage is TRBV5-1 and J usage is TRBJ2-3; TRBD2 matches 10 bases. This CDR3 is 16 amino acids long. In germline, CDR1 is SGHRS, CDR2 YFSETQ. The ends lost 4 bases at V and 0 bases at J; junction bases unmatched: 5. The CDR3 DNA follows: TGCGCCAGCAGCCTTAGCGGGGGGCATAGCACAGATACGCAGTATTTT. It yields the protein CASSLSGGHSTDTQYF.

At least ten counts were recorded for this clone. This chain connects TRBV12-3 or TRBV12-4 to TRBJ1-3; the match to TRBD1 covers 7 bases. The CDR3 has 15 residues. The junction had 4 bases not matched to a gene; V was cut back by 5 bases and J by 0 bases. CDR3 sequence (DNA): TGTGCCAGCAGTCTCGGGACAGTCTCTGGAAACACCATATATTTT. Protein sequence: CASSLGTVSGNTIYF.

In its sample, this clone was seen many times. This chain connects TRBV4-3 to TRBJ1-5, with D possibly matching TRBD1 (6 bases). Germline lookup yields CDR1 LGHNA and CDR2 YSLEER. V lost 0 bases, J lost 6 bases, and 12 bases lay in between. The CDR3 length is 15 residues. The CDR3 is CASSQEAQGSQPQHF. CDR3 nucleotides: TGCGCCAGCAGCCAAGAAGCACAGGGTTCTCAGCCCCAGCATTTT.

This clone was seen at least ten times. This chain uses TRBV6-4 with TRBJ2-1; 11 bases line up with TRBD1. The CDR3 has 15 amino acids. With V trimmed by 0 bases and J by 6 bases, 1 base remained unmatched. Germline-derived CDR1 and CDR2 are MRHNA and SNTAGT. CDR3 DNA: TGTGCCAGCAGTGACTCGGGGACAGGGGGCAATGAGCAGTTCTTC. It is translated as CASSDSGTGGNEQFF.